The next 20 T cell receptor beta chains were all read from a single sample in a study of T cell responses to AZD1222 COVID-19 vaccine. Sequencing used immunoSEQ multiplex PCR; TCRdb keeps in-frame clones, though not all of them. This table holds 150,000 or so clones, more than 75% found once. The material was peripheral blood, obtained 28 days after the second AZD1222 dose. The receptor source for this set is an adult who received the AZD1222 COVID-19 vaccine.

This rearrangement joins TRBV9 to TRBJ1-3; 7 bases map to TRBD1. With V trimmed by 4 bases and J by 1 base, 8 bases remained unmatched. Per the germline V gene, CDR1 is SGDLS and CDR2 is YYNGEE. The CDR3 covers 16 residues. CDR3 coding DNA: TGTGCCAGCAGCCCGGGGACAGCCGCATCTGGAAACACCATATATTTT. This codes for CASSPGTAASGNTIYF.

V and J are TRBV7-8 and TRBJ2-1, with D perhaps matching TRBD1 (6 bases). CDR1 SGHVS and CDR2 FQNEAQ come from the germline V gene. Trimming stripped 1 base from V and 6 bases from J, with 10 bases between. The CDR3 runs 14 residues. CDR3: CASSLDRAVNEQFF. CDR3 nucleotides: TGTGCCAGCAGCTTAGACAGGGCAGTCAATGAGCAGTTCTTC.

This chain uses TRBV7-2 with TRBJ1-5; D might be TRBD1 (5 bases). This CDR3 is 15 amino acids long. Germline lookup yields CDR1 SGHTA and CDR2 FQGNSA. The V gene lost 1 base and the J gene lost 4 bases, with 11 bases spanning the gap. The CDR3 sequence: CASSLEGAQNQPQHF. As DNA, the CDR3 is TGTGCCAGCAGCTTAGAAGGGGCCCAGAATCAGCCCCAGCATTTT.

The CDR3, as DNA: TGTGCCAGCAGTGAGGGACAGCTCAATGAGCAGTTCTTC. It yields the protein CASSEGQLNEQFF. The chain carries TRBV2 and TRBJ2-1; 7 nucleotides line up with TRBD1. CDR3 length: 13 amino acids. Unmatched junction bases numbered 2, after V lost 3 bases and J lost 6 bases. Germline values: CDR1 SNHLY, CDR2 FYNNEI.

The genes are TRBV5-4 and TRBJ1-4; possible D gene TRBD1, 5 bases. With 4 bases removed from V and 12 bases from J, the gap between germline ends came to 13 bases. The CDR3 has 12 amino acids. Germline CDR1 is SGHNT and CDR2 is YYREEE (reference sequence). The CDR3: CASSLGGEELFF. CDR3 DNA sequence: TGTGCCAGCAGCCTGGGAGGGGAGGAACTGTTTTTT.

The CDR3 sequence: CASSQSLGQGWNGYTF. The CDR3 DNA follows: TGCGCCAGCAGTCAATCCCTGGGACAGGGGTGGAATGGCTACACCTTC. The chain employs TRBV4-1 and TRBJ1-2; TRBD1 aligns across 10 bases. Looked up from germline, CDR1 is MGHRA and CDR2 is YSYEKL. With 6 bases clipped from V and 6 bases from J, the junction kept 13 bases outside the gene matches. This CDR3 has 16 residues.

The rearrangement links TRBV6-5 to TRBJ1-6; D is possibly TRBD1 (5 bases). This CDR3 spans 15 amino acids. V was trimmed by 0 bases and J by 7 bases, leaving 10 bases between them. Germline CDR1 reads MNHEY; CDR2 reads SVGAGI. The CDR3 DNA sequence: TGTGCCAGCAGTTACTCGGCAGGGCGGAATTCACCCCTCCACTTT. Amino acid sequence: CASSYSAGRNSPLHF.

This chain connects TRBV27 to TRBJ2-7; TRBD1 matches 8 bases. This CDR3 spans 15 amino acids. Trimming removed 0 bases from V and 6 bases from J; junction bases left unmatched: 7. The germline V gene has CDR1 MNHEY and CDR2 SMNVEV (reference sequence). The CDR3 DNA follows: TGTGCCAGCAGTTTATCGGGCAGGGGGCTGCTCGAGCAGTACTTC. Translated: CASSLSGRGLLEQYF.

The gene calls are TRBV12-3 or TRBV12-4 and TRBJ2-3; D gene uncertain. Deletions cut 10 bases from V and 4 bases from J, with 12 bases between. CDR3 length equals 12 residues. Written as DNA, the CDR3 is TGTGCCATAATTCACCCTCCAGATACGCAGTATTTT. Translating it yields CAIIHPPDTQYF.

This clone was observed a few times. The genes are TRBV6-5 and TRBJ1-1; D is undetermined. Germline V lookup: CDR1 MNHEY, CDR2 SVGAGI. Trimming left V 5 bases short and J 3 bases short, with 10 bases between. CDR3 size: 13 residues. The CDR3 is CASSPGDHTEAFF. In nucleotides, the CDR3 is TGTGCCAGCAGTCCGGGAGACCACACTGAAGCTTTCTTT.

The chain employs TRBV28 and TRBJ1-2; TRBD1 matches 7 bases. The CDR3 is made up of 15 amino acids. The germline V gene has CDR1 MDHEN and CDR2 SYDVKM. V lost 3 bases to trimming and J lost 2 bases; unmatched junction nucleotides: 6. The CDR3 sequence: CASSFRDSRNYGYTF. The CDR3 coding sequence is TGTGCCAGCAGTTTTCGGGACAGTCGGAACTATGGCTACACCTTC.

The CDR3 here is CASSHLGQGRLSDTQYF. CDR3 nucleotide sequence: TGTGCCAGCAGCCACCTTGGACAGGGGAGGCTGTCGGATACGCAGTATTTT. V usage is TRBV14 and J usage is TRBJ2-3; 9 positions agree with TRBD1. Trimming cost V 3 bases and J 6 bases; bases outside gene matches: 13. Germline V lookup: CDR1 SGHDN, CDR2 FVKESK. The CDR3 contains 17 residues.

The V and J genes are TRBV4-2 and TRBJ2-1; possible D gene TRBD2, 5 bases. Trimming shortened V by 1 base and J by 5 bases, and 18 bases separated the two germline ends. CDR3 length: 17 amino acids. Germline values: CDR1 LGHNA, CDR2 YNFKEQ. The CDR3 region is CASSQVEGGYVDNEQFF. CDR3 in DNA: TGTGCCAGCAGCCAAGTAGAGGGCGGGTACGTTGACAATGAGCAGTTCTTC.

The genes are TRBV7-9 and TRBJ2-3, with D uncertain. V shed 1 base and J shed 2 bases, with 10 bases lying between them. Germline V gives CDR1 SEHNR, CDR2 FQNEAQ (reference sequence). The CDR3 runs to 15 residues. CDR3 in amino acids: CASSLGALITDTQYF. CDR3 coding DNA: TGTGCCAGCAGCTTAGGGGCCTTGATCACAGATACGCAGTATTTT.

This clone was observed a few times. One junction end does not reproduce the germline sequence, and a read error may be involved. V gene TRBV10-2 combines with J gene TRBJ2-7; 10 bases agree with TRBD1. Germline lookup yields CDR1 WSHSY and CDR2 SAAADI. This CDR3 spans 13 amino acids. CDR3 loop: CASSEGGDRGQVF. DNA for the CDR3: TGCGCCAGCAGTGAGGGGGGAGACAGGGGGCAGGTCTTC.

V is TRBV5-4 and J is TRBJ1-5, with D perhaps TRBD1 (5 bases). V dropped 0 bases and J dropped 0 bases, with 7 bases sitting between them. The CDR3 spans 15 residues. Germline values: CDR1 SGHNT, CDR2 YYREEE (reference sequence). In nucleotides, the CDR3 is TGTGCCAGCAGCTTGGGGGGCGGTAGCAATCAGCCCCAGCATTTT. It is translated as CASSLGGGSNQPQHF. The full variable domain, its missing parts supplied by reference TRBV5-4 and TRBJ1-5, is ETGVTQSPTHLIKTRGQQVTLRCSSQSGHNTVSWYQQALGQGPQFIFQYYREEENGRGNFPPRFSGLQFPNYSSELNVNALELDDSALYLCASSLGGGSNQPQHFGDGTRLSIL.

The chain recombines TRBV6-5 with TRBJ1-1; D possibly corresponds to TRBD1 (5 bases). The CDR3 is 15 residues long. In germline, CDR1 is MNHEY, CDR2 SVGAGI. V lost 2 bases to trimming and J lost 1 base, with 11 bases between them. CDR3 in amino acids: CASSYRWGPNTEAFF. The CDR3 coding sequence is TGTGCCAGCAGTTACAGGTGGGGCCCGAACACTGAAGCTTTCTTT.

This chain connects TRBV7-8 to TRBJ2-7; 10 nucleotides agree with TRBD2. V lost 1 base, J lost 7 bases, and 7 bases stayed unmatched. CDR1 is SGHVS, CDR2 FQNEAQ, per germline. There are 15 residues in the CDR3. The CDR3 here is CASSLGLLAGNEQYF. CDR3 bases: TGTGCCAGCAGCTTAGGCTTACTAGCGGGAAATGAGCAGTACTTC.

This clone came up a few times. The gene calls are TRBV5-5 and TRBJ1-1; D not resolved. Trimming stripped 0 bases from V and 0 bases from J, with 6 bases between. The V gene's germline CDR1 is SGHKS and CDR2 YYEKEE (reference sequence). CDR3 length: 14 amino acids. In nucleotides, the CDR3 is TGTGCCAGCAGCTTGGACCAGGTGAACACTGAAGCTTTCTTT. Translated, it gives CASSLDQVNTEAFF. The full variable domain, with the rest looked up from reference TRBV5-5 and TRBJ1-1, is DAGVTQSPTHLIKTRGQQVTLRCSPISGHKSVSWYQQVLGQGPQFIFQYYEKEERGRGNFPDRFSARQFPNYSSELNVNALLLGDSALYLCASSLDQVNTEAFFGQGTRLTVV.

The rearrangement uses TRBV7-3 and TRBJ2-3, with 9 bases identical to TRBD2. The CDR3 totals 14 residues. After removal of 2 bases from V and 4 bases from J, the junction contained 1 base not matched to a gene. Germline V CDR1 and CDR2: SGHTA, FQGTGA. Here the CDR3 reads CASSLEREADTQYF. In DNA form, the CDR3 reads TGTGCCAGCAGCTTAGAGCGGGAGGCAGATACGCAGTATTTT.